This record looks at one T cell receptor beta chain sequence and its context. The ends lost 2 bases at V and 4 bases at J; junction bases unmatched: 9. The CDR3 loop spans 18 amino acids. Germline CDR1 and CDR2: MDHEN and SYDVKM. These data are taken from a study of shared clonotypes between healthy human individuals. Data came from immunoSEQ multiplex PCR; TCRdb stores just in-frame clones and leaves some out. The table shows 560,000 or so clones, with roughly 96% occurring only once. Positively selected for CCR7, the CD45RO-negative cells used as naive CD8 cells excluded terminally differentiated effector memory CD45RA+ cells.

Material: naive CD8+ T cells sorted from blood. The sequence was collected from a woman aged 25 to 39 in good health. The chain couples TRBV28 to TRBJ2-1; 12 bases map to TRBD2. The CDR3 reads CASSLEMLAGGVYNEQFF. In DNA form, the CDR3 reads TGTGCCAGCAGTTTAGAGATGCTAGCGGGAGGGGTATACAATGAGCAGTTCTTC.